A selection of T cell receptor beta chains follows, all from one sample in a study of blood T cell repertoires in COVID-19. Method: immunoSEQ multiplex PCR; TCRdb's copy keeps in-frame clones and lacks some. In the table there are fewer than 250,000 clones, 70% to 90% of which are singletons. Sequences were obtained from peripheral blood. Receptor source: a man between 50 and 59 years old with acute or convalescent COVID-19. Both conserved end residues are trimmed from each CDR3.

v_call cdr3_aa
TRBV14 ASSQDPPGWMNTEAF
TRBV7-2 ASSLEGLIYEQY
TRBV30 AWSGGLEVTAYPQQY
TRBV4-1 ASSQEGGTGGGLNQPQH
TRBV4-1 ASRAGGATEAF
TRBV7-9 ASSLPDRVEDGYT
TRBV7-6 ASSKTGGSSYEQY
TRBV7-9 ASSLRQGAGNTIY
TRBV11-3 ASSLEQGDSPLH
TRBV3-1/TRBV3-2 ASSPETPSNTEAF
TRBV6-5 ASEGQNNSPLH
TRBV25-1 ASSGRVSSHSPLH
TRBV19 ASSIGGGDGQPQH
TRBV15 ATSREGTYNEQF
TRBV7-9 ASTSTASGNTIY
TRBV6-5 ASSLERNTEAF
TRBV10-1 ASSAGLNQPQH
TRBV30 AWSWAVNQPQH
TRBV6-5 AGRTGEPTGELF
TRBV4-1 ASSRHRDRANYGYT
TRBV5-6 ASSSGLDNEQF
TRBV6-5 ASRNLLAFQETQY
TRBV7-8 ASSLKREETQY
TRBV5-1 ASSPIPGAGTEAF
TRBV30 AWEEAVGNEQF
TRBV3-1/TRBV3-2 ASSSLRYEQY
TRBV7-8 ASSTGTYGDQPQH
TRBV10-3 AISTSGGGQETQY
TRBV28 ASSGQKGSYEQY
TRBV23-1 ASHRGGELF
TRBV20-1 SAPLGYT
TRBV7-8 ASSGDRGRGYGYT
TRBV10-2 ASTTTGSATEAF
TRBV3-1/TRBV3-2 ASSHSRQYQETQY
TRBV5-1 ASSLLRQGHEQY